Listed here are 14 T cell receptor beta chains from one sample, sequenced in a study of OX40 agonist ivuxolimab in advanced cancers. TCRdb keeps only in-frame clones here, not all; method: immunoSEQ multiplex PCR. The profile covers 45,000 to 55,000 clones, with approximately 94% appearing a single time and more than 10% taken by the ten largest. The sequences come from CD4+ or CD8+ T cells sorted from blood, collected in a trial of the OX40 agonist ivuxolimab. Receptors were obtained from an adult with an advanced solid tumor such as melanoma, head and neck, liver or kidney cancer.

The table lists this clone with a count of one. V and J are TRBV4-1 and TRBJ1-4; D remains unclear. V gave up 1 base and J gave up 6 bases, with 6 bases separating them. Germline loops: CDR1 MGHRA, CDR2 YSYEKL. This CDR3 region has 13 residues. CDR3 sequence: CASSQGPYEKLFF. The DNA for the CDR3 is TGCGCCAGCAGCCAAGGACCGTATGAAAAACTGTTTTTT.

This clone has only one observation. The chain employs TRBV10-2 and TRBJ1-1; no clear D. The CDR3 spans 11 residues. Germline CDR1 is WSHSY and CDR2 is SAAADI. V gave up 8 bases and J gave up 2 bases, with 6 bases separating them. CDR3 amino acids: CASCSNTEAFF. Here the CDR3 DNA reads TGCGCCAGCTGCAGCAACACTGAAGCTTTCTTT.

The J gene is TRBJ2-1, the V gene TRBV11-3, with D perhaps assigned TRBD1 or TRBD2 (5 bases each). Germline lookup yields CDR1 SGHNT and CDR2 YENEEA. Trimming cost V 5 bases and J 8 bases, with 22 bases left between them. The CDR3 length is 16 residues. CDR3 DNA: TGTGCCAGCAGCCAAGGAACCGGGACGGGGTTCTATGAGCAGTTCTTC. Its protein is CASSQGTGTGFYEQFF.

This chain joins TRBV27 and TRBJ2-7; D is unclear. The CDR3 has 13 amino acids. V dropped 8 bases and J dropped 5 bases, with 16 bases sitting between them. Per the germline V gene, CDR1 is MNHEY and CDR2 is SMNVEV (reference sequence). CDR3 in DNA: TGTGCCAGCGGAGTGTTGGGTATCCACGAGCAGTACTTC. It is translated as CASGVLGIHEQYF.

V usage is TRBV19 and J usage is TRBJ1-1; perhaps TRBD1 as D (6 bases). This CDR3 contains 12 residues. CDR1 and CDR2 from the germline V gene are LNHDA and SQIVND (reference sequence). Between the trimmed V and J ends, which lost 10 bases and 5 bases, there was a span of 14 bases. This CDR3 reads CATLEGGTEAFF. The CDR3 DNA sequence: TGTGCCACTCTTGAAGGGGGAACTGAAGCTTTCTTT.

CDR3 nucleotide sequence: TGTGCCAGCAGTGGGGGTTTACAGGGGAACACCGGGGAGCTGTTTTTT. This encodes CASSGGLQGNTGELFF. The chain employs TRBV6-1 and TRBJ2-2, with D possibly TRBD1 on 6 matching bases. This CDR3 is 16 amino acids long. Per germline, CDR1 MNHNS and CDR2 SASEGT. V was shortened by 4 bases and J by 1 base, with 13 bases between the two germline ends.

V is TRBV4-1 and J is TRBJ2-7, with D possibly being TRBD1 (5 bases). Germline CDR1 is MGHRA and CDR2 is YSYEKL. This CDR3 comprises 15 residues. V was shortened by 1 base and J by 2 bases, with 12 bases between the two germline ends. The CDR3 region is CASSQGQGTPYEQYF. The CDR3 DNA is TGCGCCAGCAGCCAAGGTCAGGGAACACCCTACGAGCAGTACTTC.

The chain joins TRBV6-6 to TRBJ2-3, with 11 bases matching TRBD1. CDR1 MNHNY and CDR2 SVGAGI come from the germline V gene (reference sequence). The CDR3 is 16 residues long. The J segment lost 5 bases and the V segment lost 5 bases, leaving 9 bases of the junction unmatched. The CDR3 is CASSNPDRGQVDTQYF. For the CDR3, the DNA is TGTGCCAGCAGTAACCCGGACAGGGGGCAGGTAGATACGCAGTATTTT.

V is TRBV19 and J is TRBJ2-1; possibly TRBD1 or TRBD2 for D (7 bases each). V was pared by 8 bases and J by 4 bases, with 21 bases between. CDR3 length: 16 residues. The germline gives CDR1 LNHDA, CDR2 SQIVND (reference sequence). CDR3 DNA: TGTGCCAGTCGGGAGGTCTTCACAGGGGCGTACAATGAGCAGTTCTTC. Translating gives CASREVFTGAYNEQFF.

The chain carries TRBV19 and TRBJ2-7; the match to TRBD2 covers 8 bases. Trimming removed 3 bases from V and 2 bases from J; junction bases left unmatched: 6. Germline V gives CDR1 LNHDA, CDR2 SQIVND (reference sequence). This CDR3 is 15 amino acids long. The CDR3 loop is CASSIVPGLAYEQYF. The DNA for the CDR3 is TGTGCCAGTAGTATTGTCCCGGGACTAGCCTACGAGCAGTACTTC.

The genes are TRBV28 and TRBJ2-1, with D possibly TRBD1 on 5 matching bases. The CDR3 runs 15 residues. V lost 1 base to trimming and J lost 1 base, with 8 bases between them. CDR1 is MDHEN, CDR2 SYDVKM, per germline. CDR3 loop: CASSLLDTSYNEQFF. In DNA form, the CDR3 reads TGTGCCAGCAGTTTATTGGACACTTCCTACAATGAGCAGTTCTTC.

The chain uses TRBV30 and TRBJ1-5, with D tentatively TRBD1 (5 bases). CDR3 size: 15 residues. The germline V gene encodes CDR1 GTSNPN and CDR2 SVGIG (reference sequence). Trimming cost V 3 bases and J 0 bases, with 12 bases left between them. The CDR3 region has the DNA TGTGCCTGGAGCCCCGGGGCGATTAGCAATCAGCCCCAGCATTTT. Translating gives CAWSPGAISNQPQHF.

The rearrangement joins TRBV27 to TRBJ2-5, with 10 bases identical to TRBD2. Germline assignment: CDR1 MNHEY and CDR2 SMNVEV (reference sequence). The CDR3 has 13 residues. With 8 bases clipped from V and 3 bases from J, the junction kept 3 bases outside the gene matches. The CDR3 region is CASGLAEKETQYF. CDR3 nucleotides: TGTGCCAGCGGACTAGCGGAGAAAGAGACCCAGTACTTC.

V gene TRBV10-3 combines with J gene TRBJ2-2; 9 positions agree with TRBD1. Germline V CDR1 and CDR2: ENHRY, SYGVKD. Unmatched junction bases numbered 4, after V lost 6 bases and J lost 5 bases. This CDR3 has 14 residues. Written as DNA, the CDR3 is TGTGCCATCAGGGGACAGGGTTTTACCGGGGAGCTGTTTTTT. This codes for CAIRGQGFTGELFF.